This TCR beta chain emerged from a study of T cell repertoires in cytomegalovirus infection. The V and J ends lost 9 bases and 7 bases, in that order; junction bases with no gene match: 5. Germline CDR1 reads MDHEN; CDR2 reads SYDVKM. The CDR3 runs 12 residues. MiXCR, run by TCRdb on the reads, gives a single entry per CDR3 protein. Of about 740,000 distinct CDR3 sequences in the sample, less than 40% were seen once. The chain couples TRBV28 to TRBJ1-1; 10 positions match TRBD1. The receptor was isolated from a human donor in good health (CMV status not recorded). Some clones in this sample may be carry-over from other donors' samples. The sequenced sample was PBMCs. The CDR3 nucleotides read TGTGCCAGTGAGACAGGGGGCCATGAAGCTTTCTTT. This gives the protein CASETGGHEAFF.